The T cell receptor beta chain under discussion was sequenced for a study of T cells in localized non-small cell lung cancer. Findings and limits, study-wide: Density of T cells in blood, when higher, went with longer overall survival. Tumor samples were not multi-region, leaving intratumor heterogeneity unexcluded.

Regarding this clone: The antigen remains unidentified.

The protocol was immunoSEQ multiplex PCR, while the TCRdb copy is restricted to in-frame clones and leaves out a portion. The sample lists around 140,000 clones; around 90% were seen once. Trimming stripped 6 bases from V and 4 bases from J, with 15 bases between. The CDR3 is made up of 14 amino acids. Germline-derived CDR1 and CDR2 are SNHLY and FYNNEI. Sequences were derived from peripheral blood, sampled before any cancer treatment. The chain carries TRBV2 and TRBJ1-1, with TRBD1 as a possible D gene (6 bases). This TCR came from a female donor aged 60 or older with stage I lung adenocarcinoma. The chain's CDR3 is CASRDNRDTTEAFF. CDR3 in DNA: TGTGCCAGCAGAGATAACCGGGACACCACTGAAGCTTTCTTT.